The T cell receptor beta chain under discussion was sequenced for a study of PD-1 blockade in mismatch repair-deficient tumors. Study observations and caveats: After pembrolizumab, tumor-resident clones rose rapidly, then generally contracted before radiologic responses.

Of note for this clone: What it binds is unknown.

The trim removed 6 bases at V and 6 bases at J, leaving 10 bases unmatched. There are 15 residues in the CDR3. Looked up from germline, CDR1 is MNHNY and CDR2 is SVGAGI (reference sequence). Sequencing was performed with immunoSEQ multiplex PCR; in TCRdb, only in-frame clones are kept and a portion is missing. The sample lists roughly 120,000 clones; around 80% were seen once. The sequencing here drew on peripheral blood, taken around 60 weeks after starting pembrolizumab. The receptor was derived from an adult with mismatch repair-deficient cancer. The chain joins TRBV6-6 to TRBJ1-2; 10 nucleotides match TRBD1. CDR3 in DNA: TGTGCCAGCAGGGGACAGGGGAAGATGCTTGATGGCTACACCTTC. This codes for CASRGQGKMLDGYTF.